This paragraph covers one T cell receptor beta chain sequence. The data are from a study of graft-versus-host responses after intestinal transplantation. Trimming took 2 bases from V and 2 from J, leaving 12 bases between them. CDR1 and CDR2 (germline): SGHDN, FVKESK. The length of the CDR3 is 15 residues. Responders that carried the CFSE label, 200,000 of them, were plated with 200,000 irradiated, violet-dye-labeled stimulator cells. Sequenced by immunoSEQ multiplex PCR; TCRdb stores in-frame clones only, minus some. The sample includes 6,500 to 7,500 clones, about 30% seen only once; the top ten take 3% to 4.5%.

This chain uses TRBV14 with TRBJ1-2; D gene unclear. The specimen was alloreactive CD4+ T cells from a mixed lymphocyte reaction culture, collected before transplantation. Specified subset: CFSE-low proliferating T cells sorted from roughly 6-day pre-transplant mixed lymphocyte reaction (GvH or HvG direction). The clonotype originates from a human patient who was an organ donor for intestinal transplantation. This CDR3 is CASSQLGVSNYGYTF. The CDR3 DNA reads TGTGCCAGCAGCCAACTGGGAGTTTCAAACTATGGCTACACCTTC. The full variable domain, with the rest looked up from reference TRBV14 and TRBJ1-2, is EAGVTQFPSHSVIEKGQTVTLRCDPISGHDNLYWYRRVMGKEIKFLLHFVKESKQDESGMPNNRFLAERTGGTYSTLKVQPAELEDSGVYFCASSQLGVSNYGYTFGSGTRLTVV.